These 11 T cell receptor beta chains share one sample of origin, sequenced in a study of cytomegalovirus exposure and HLA in healthy donors. PCR primers comprised 60 Vbeta and 13 Jbeta primers. TCRdb's copy holds only in-frame clones and misses some; the assay was immunoSEQ multiplex PCR. The data show about 140,000 clones, around three fifths seen once. The sequenced sample consisted of PBMCs. These receptors were obtained from a male donor in good health and CMV-seronegative.

The chain carries TRBV21-1 and TRBJ1-5; the table calls TRBD1, which could not be checked here. TRBV21-1 is an annotated pseudogene. The CDR3 consists of 14 residues. CDR3 sequence reads: CAPERGRKGQPQHF. The CDR3 DNA reads TGTGCCCCAGAGAGGGGGCGCAAGGGTCAGCCCCAGCATTTT.

This chain uses TRBV7-3 with TRBJ1-2; possible D gene TRBD1, 6 bases. CDR1 is SGHTA, CDR2 FQGTGA, per germline. V lost 5 bases and J lost 5, with 18 bases in between. The CDR3 consists of 15 residues. The CDR3, as DNA: TGTGCCAGCAGCCCGGACAGCTCCCAAATTTATGGCTACACCTTC. This gives the protein CASSPDSSQIYGYTF.

This chain joins TRBV5-1 and TRBJ1-5, with TRBD1 matching 9 bases. Germline CDR1 SGHRS, CDR2 YFSETQ. The CDR3 is made up of 14 amino acids. The J segment lost 4 bases and the V segment lost 3 bases, leaving 2 bases of the junction unmatched. The CDR3 region has the DNA TGCGCCAGCAGCTGGACAGGGGAGAATCAGCCCCAGCATTTT. Its protein is CASSWTGENQPQHF.

This chain links TRBV5-6 with TRBJ2-3, with TRBD2 matching over 10 bases. The germline V gene encodes CDR1 SGHDT and CDR2 YYEEEE. The CDR3 runs 17 residues. The junction had 6 bases not matched to a gene; V was cut back by 2 bases and J by 0 bases. The CDR3 nucleotides read TGTGCCAGCAGCTTTTCCGGGACTAGCGTTAGCACAGATACGCAGTATTTT. The encoded protein is CASSFSGTSVSTDTQYF.

This rearrangement joins TRBV5-6 to TRBJ1-1; no definite D call. Between the trimmed V and J ends, which lost 0 bases and 4 bases, there was a span of 13 bases. In germline, CDR1 is SGHDT, CDR2 YYEEEE. This CDR3 region has 15 residues. CDR3 sequence reads: CASSLGTPGSTEAFF. CDR3 bases: TGTGCCAGCAGCTTGGGAACTCCCGGGAGCACTGAAGCTTTCTTT. The full variable domain, rest sourced from reference TRBV5-6 and TRBJ1-1, is DAGVTQSPTHLIKTRGQQVTLRCSPKSGHDTVSWYQQALGQGPQFIFQYYEEEERQRGNFPDRFSGHQFPNYSSELNVNALLLGDSALYLCASSLGTPGSTEAFFGQGTRLTVV.

This chain joins TRBV30 and TRBJ2-3, with D perhaps TRBD1 (5 bases). Germline V lookup: CDR1 GTSNPN, CDR2 SVGIG (reference sequence). The CDR3 sequence is 12 residues long. Trimming shortened V by 4 bases and J by 4 bases, and 9 bases separated the two germline ends. The CDR3 loop is CAWTRDPDTQYF. CDR3 DNA: TGTGCCTGGACCAGGGATCCAGATACGCAGTATTTT.

The rearrangement uses TRBV27 and TRBJ2-3; a weak D match, TRBD1 (6 bases). Germline V lookup: CDR1 MNHEY, CDR2 SMNVEV (reference sequence). The CDR3 has 14 residues. Trimming cost V 2 bases and J 5 bases, with 11 bases left between them. The chain's CDR3 is CASSLTGYQDTQYF. As DNA, the CDR3 is TGTGCCAGCAGTTTAACAGGGTATCAAGATACGCAGTATTTT.

This clone has a handful of counts. CDR3 nucleotide sequence: TGTGCCAGCTCGCCCAGTCATGAGACCCAGTACTTC. Translation gives CASSPSHETQYF. This chain joins TRBV18 and TRBJ2-5; no definite D call. Between the trimmed V and J ends, which lost 6 bases and 5 bases, there was a span of 10 bases. This CDR3 is built from 12 residues. Germline CDR1 is KGHSH and CDR2 is LQKENI.

This clone was seen only a few times. The gene calls are TRBV5-8 and TRBJ2-3; D may be TRBD1 (8 bases). The CDR3 runs 15 residues. Per the germline V gene, CDR1 is SGHTS and CDR2 is YDEGEE. V dropped 1 base and J dropped 7 bases, with 16 bases sitting between them. The CDR3 loop reads CASSLHRGGLNTQYF. The CDR3, as DNA: TGTGCCAGCAGCTTGCACAGGGGGGGCCTAAATACGCAGTATTTT.

The chain recombines TRBV10-3 with TRBJ1-2, with 8 bases fitting TRBD1. Germline CDR1 is ENHRY and CDR2 is SYGVKD. The junction had 3 bases not matched to a gene; V was cut back by 2 bases and J by 4 bases. The CDR3 consists of 14 residues. The CDR3 DNA sequence: TGTGCCATCAGTGAGAGGGGACAGGCCTATGGCTACACCTTC. Translating gives CAISERGQAYGYTF.

The chain couples TRBV7-8 to TRBJ1-2; D is uncertain. Germline V gene sequence: CDR1 SGHVS, CDR2 FQNEAQ. The CDR3 length is 17 residues. The V and J ends lost 2 bases and 4 bases respectively, with 20 bases between them. This CDR3 is CASSLIFRTDAGYGYTF. The CDR3 DNA reads as TGTGCCAGCAGCTTAATTTTTCGGACTGATGCTGGCTATGGCTACACCTTC.